Listed below are T cell receptor beta chains from one sample, sequenced in a study of CD8 T cells in acute hepatitis C reinfection. Profiled with immunoSEQ multiplex PCR; TCRdb holds only in-frame clones, not every one. The table records approximately 39,000 clones, around nine tenths of them present only once. Sequenced input: naive CD8+ T cells from PBMCs. The source is a man younger than 45 with chronic hepatitis C. The CDR3 runs from the conserved cysteine through the conserved F or W. Each record gives: clone size, J gene, V gene, CDR3 protein. Clone size is not always given. Where it is, it says once, few, many or a class for expanded clones.

.,TRBJ1-2,TRBV10-3,CAISGAPDGYTF
once,TRBJ1-2,TRBV25-1,CASRGLREANYGYTF
.,TRBJ2-3,TRBV4-1,CASSDPADTQYF
once,TRBJ1-1,TRBV18,CASSPRGQGTAEAFF
.,TRBJ2-1,TRBV4-2,CASSQAGPNEQFF
.,TRBJ1-2,TRBV7-9,CARPGRGDGYTF
.,TRBJ1-4,TRBV5-1,CASSLVQENEKLFF
few,TRBJ2-7,TRBV15,CATSRGAGGNEQYF
once,TRBJ2-1,TRBV7-9,CASSRASSNEQFF
.,TRBJ1-5,TRBV2,CASSSQGTAQPQHF
.,TRBJ2-7,TRBV6-6,CASVGPSYEQYF
.,TRBJ2-1,TRBV29-1,CSVQQGGEQFF
.,TRBJ2-5,TRBV12-5,CASDLIRDRKETQYF